These 26 T cell receptor beta chains were sequenced from one sample in a study of cytomegalovirus exposure and HLA in healthy donors. Primers for the PCR totalled 60 Vbeta and 13 Jbeta. The data were produced by immunoSEQ multiplex PCR, yet TCRdb's version contains in-frame clones alone and is incomplete. Of roughly 38,000 clones in the sample, more than 70% were seen once. Material: PBMCs. Receptors were obtained from a woman aged 25 to 39 in good health and CMV-seropositive.

Details on this clone: An end of the junction does not agree with germline; a read error may underlie this. V is TRBV4-1 and J is TRBJ1-1; D may be TRBD1 (6 bases). Germline-derived CDR1 and CDR2 are MGHRA and YSYEKL. The CDR3 contains 14 residues. The CDR3: CASSEDRQYTEAFF. In DNA, the CDR3 is TGCGCCAGCAGCGAAGACAGGCAGTACACTGAAGCTTTCTTT.

V gene TRBV11-2 combines with J gene TRBJ2-1; D gene unclear. This CDR3 is 13 amino acids long. Germline-derived CDR1 and CDR2 are SGHAT and FQNNGV. The ends were cut back, 5 bases at V and 3 bases at J, with 8 bases in the middle. Written as DNA, the CDR3 is TGTGCCAGCAGCCCCGAGCTCTACAATGAGCAGTTCTTC. Translation: CASSPELYNEQFF.

This rearrangement joins TRBV10-1 to TRBJ2-1; 10 nucleotides line up with TRBD2. The germline gives CDR1 WNHNN, CDR2 SYGVQD (reference sequence). This CDR3 is 14 amino acids long. V was pared by 5 bases and J by 7 bases, with 5 bases of the junction left unmatched. CDR3 residues: CASSSSGRFNEQFF. DNA of the CDR3: TGCGCCAGCAGTTCTAGCGGGAGATTTAATGAGCAGTTCTTC.

The chain combines TRBV28 with TRBJ2-2; a possible D gene is TRBD1 (7 bases). V dropped 5 bases and J dropped 5 bases, with 15 bases sitting between them. CDR3 size: 15 residues. In germline, CDR1 is MDHEN, CDR2 SYDVKM. CDR3: CASSEIQGGTGELFF. The CDR3 DNA is TGTGCCAGCAGTGAGATTCAGGGGGGAACCGGGGAGCTGTTTTTT.

The chain carries TRBV19 and TRBJ2-2; 11 nucleotides match TRBD1. Germline assignment: CDR1 LNHDA and CDR2 SQIVND (reference sequence). The CDR3 totals 15 residues. After removal of 3 bases from V and 4 bases from J, the junction contained 1 base not matched to a gene. The CDR3 sequence is CASSIGTGGTGELFF. As DNA, the CDR3 is TGTGCCAGTAGTATCGGGACAGGGGGCACCGGGGAGCTGTTTTTT.

This clone was observed a handful of times. The gene calls are TRBV5-6 and TRBJ1-4; 8 nucleotides line up with TRBD1. The CDR3 consists of 15 residues. Trimming at V came to 4 bases and at J to 4 bases, leaving 6 bases not matched to a gene. Looked up from germline, CDR1 is SGHDT and CDR2 is YYEEEE. CDR3 nucleotide sequence: TGTGCCAGCAGCACTGCCGGGACAGGTAATGAAAAACTGTTTTTT. This codes for CASSTAGTGNEKLFF.

The rearrangement links TRBV7-5 to TRBJ1-1. TRBV7-5 represents a pseudogene. CDR3 length: 17 residues. CDR3 DNA: TGTGCCAGAAGCCTCCTAGTTATTGGACTCCCTAACACTGAAGCTTTCTTT. Translation gives CARSLLVIGLPNTEAFF.

This clone was counted a few times. The rearrangement uses TRBV7-9 and TRBJ2-3, with D unresolved. V lost 4 bases and J 1 base, leaving 18 bases between the germline ends. The germline gives CDR1 SEHNR, CDR2 FQNEAQ (reference sequence). This CDR3 is built from 17 residues. The CDR3 coding sequence is TGTGCCAGCAGCTCACACACACAGTCCCTGGGCACAGATACGCAGTATTTT. Protein: CASSSHTQSLGTDTQYF.

The V and J genes are TRBV4-1 and TRBJ2-7, with a tentative D call TRBD1 (6 bases). V gave up 1 base and J gave up 2 bases, with 15 bases separating them. Per the germline V gene, CDR1 is MGHRA and CDR2 is YSYEKL. This CDR3 is 16 amino acids long. In DNA form, the CDR3 reads TGCGCCAGCAGCCAAGGCCCCGGACAGACAACCTACGAGCAGTACTTC. Translated: CASSQGPGQTTYEQYF.

The gene calls are TRBV6-4 and TRBJ2-3; 8 bases map to TRBD1. With V trimmed by 4 bases and J by 3 bases, 6 bases remained unmatched. The V gene's germline CDR1 is MRHNA and CDR2 SNTAGT. This CDR3 comprises 15 residues. This chain's CDR3 is CASSGTGSNTDTQYF. Written as DNA, the CDR3 is TGTGCCAGCAGTGGGACAGGGTCGAATACAGATACGCAGTATTTT.

The chain has TRBV19 and TRBJ1-1; D possibly corresponds to TRBD1 (5 bases). Germline CDR1 is LNHDA and CDR2 is SQIVND (reference sequence). V lost 4 bases to trimming and J lost 4 bases, with 13 bases between them. The length of the CDR3 is 14 residues. The CDR3 nucleotides read TGTGCCAGTAGTACGGGCCGGGGGAGCACTGAAGCTTTCTTT. This gives the protein CASSTGRGSTEAFF.

V gene TRBV5-1 combines with J gene TRBJ1-1; D is perhaps TRBD1 (6 bases). The V end lost 4 bases, the J end lost 5 bases, and 18 bases lay between the germline ends. This CDR3 spans 15 amino acids. Germline V CDR1 and CDR2: SGHRS, YFSETQ. CDR3 loop: CASSATGPPGTEAFF. In nucleotides, the CDR3 is TGCGCCAGCAGCGCCACAGGGCCGCCGGGGACTGAAGCTTTCTTT.

About this clone itself: The germline gene is not matched at one end of the junction; a read error may be the cause. The rearrangement links TRBV29-1 to TRBJ1-1; D gene uncertain. The germline gives CDR1 SQVTM, CDR2 ANQGSEA. The CDR3 consists of 12 residues. CDR3 region: CSVEDKTPLAHF. The CDR3 DNA sequence: TGCAGCGTTGAAGATAAGACTCCCCTGGCACACTTT.

V is TRBV5-1 and J is TRBJ1-1; no reliable D call. Germline CDR1 SGHRS, CDR2 YFSETQ. V lost 10 bases and J lost 1, with 17 bases in between. This CDR3 is built from 14 residues. CDR3 DNA: TGCGCCGGCAACCTCCGAGATGGGAACACTGAAGCTTTCTTT. Amino acids: CAGNLRDGNTEAFF.

This clone came up a few times. The chain is built from TRBV9 and TRBJ2-5; 8 bases match TRBD1. The V segment lost 0 bases and the J segment 1 base; nucleotides outside the gene matches: 8. The CDR3 has 17 residues. CDR1 and CDR2 from the germline V gene are SGDLS and YYNGEE. DNA for the CDR3: TGTGCCAGCAGCGTAGATCCTTTGGGGACAGGCCAAGAGACCCAGTACTTC. As protein: CASSVDPLGTGQETQYF.

This sequence joins TRBV5-4 and TRBJ2-6; 7 nucleotides match TRBD1. The CDR3 spans 14 residues. Germline V gene sequence: CDR1 SGHNT, CDR2 YYREEE (reference sequence). The junction had 1 base not matched to a gene; V was cut back by 5 bases and J by 2 bases. The CDR3 spells CASSTGAGANVLTF. The CDR3 nucleotides read TGTGCCAGCAGTACAGGGGCTGGGGCCAACGTCCTGACTTTC.

This chain links TRBV27 with TRBJ2-5, with 10 nucleotides matching TRBD2. The CDR3 runs to 17 residues. V trimming: 3 bases; J trimming: 5 bases; junction bases outside the gene matches: 12. Germline-derived CDR1 and CDR2 are MNHEY and SMNVEV (reference sequence). The CDR3 DNA is TGTGCCAGCAGTTTCTTGAGAAGCGGGAGGGCAGGGGAGACCCAGTACTTC. Amino acid sequence: CASSFLRSGRAGETQYF.

The chain has TRBV10-3 and TRBJ2-6; 8 positions agree with TRBD1. The V gene's germline CDR1 is ENHRY and CDR2 SYGVKD. The trim removed 5 bases at V and 1 base at J, leaving 7 bases unmatched. The CDR3 spans 17 residues. CDR3 protein: CAISLQGVGSGANVLTF. CDR3 in DNA: TGTGCCATCAGTCTACAGGGGGTGGGTTCTGGGGCCAACGTCCTGACTTTC.

The chain joins TRBV5-4 to TRBJ1-2, with 7 positions matching TRBD1. Germline V gives CDR1 SGHNT, CDR2 YYREEE (reference sequence). The CDR3 consists of 12 residues. Trimming at V came to 4 bases and at J to 5 bases, leaving 2 bases not matched to a gene. CDR3 bases: TGTGCCAGCAGCGAACAGGGGTATGGCTACACCTTC. Protein product: CASSEQGYGYTF. The whole variable domain, filled in from reference TRBV5-4 and TRBJ1-2, reads ETGVTQSPTHLIKTRGQQVTLRCSSQSGHNTVSWYQQALGQGPQFIFQYYREEENGRGNFPPRFSGLQFPNYSSELNVNALELDDSALYLCASSEQGYGYTFGSGTRLTVV.

The chain combines TRBV28 with TRBJ2-3, with 8 bases aligning to TRBD2. The CDR3 is 16 amino acids. Germline V lookup: CDR1 MDHEN, CDR2 SYDVKM. The V and J ends lost 4 bases and 6 bases, in that order; junction bases with no gene match: 12. The CDR3 sequence: CASSWGSGIGRDTQYF. The CDR3 coding sequence is TGTGCCAGCAGTTGGGGTAGCGGGATTGGTAGGGATACGCAGTATTTT.

The genes are TRBV9 and TRBJ2-1; 10 bases align to TRBD2. The germline V gene encodes CDR1 SGDLS and CDR2 YYNGEE. This CDR3 spans 16 amino acids. V was clipped by 1 base and J by 5 bases; unmatched bases: 6. As DNA, the CDR3 is TGTGCCAGCAGCGTAAGTGGAGGACTAGCGGACAATGAGCAGTTCTTC. Translation gives CASSVSGGLADNEQFF.

In DNA, the CDR3 is TGTGCCAGCAGCCCCATGACAGCCCTTGGCTACACCTTC. It specifies CASSPMTALGYTF. The chain links TRBV5-8 to TRBJ1-2; perhaps TRBD1 as D (5 bases). CDR3 size: 13 residues. V lost 4 bases, J lost 7 bases, and 14 bases lay in between. Germline CDR1 is SGHTS and CDR2 is YDEGEE.

This clone was detected only once. The chain uses TRBV19 and TRBJ1-5; 9 nucleotides line up with TRBD1. After removal of 3 bases from V and 5 bases from J, the junction contained 23 bases not matched to a gene. Looked up from germline, CDR1 is LNHDA and CDR2 is SQIVND (reference sequence). The CDR3 sequence is 21 residues long. CDR3 bases: TGTGCCAGTAGTATCGATTACTCTCGGGGGACAGGGAATAGCTCGTATCAGCCCCAGCATTTT. It codes for CASSIDYSRGTGNSSYQPQHF. The full variable domain, with the rest looked up from reference TRBV19 and TRBJ1-5, is DGGITQSPKYLFRKEGQNVTLSCEQNLNHDAMYWYRQDPGQGLRLIYYSQIVNDFQKGDIAEGYSVSREKKESFPLTVTSAQKNPTAFYLCASSIDYSRGTGNSSYQPQHFGDGTRLSIL.

The CDR3 here is CAISESRGEAFF. In DNA form, the CDR3 reads TGTGCCATCAGTGAGTCACGGGGTGAAGCTTTCTTT. The rearrangement uses TRBV10-3 and TRBJ1-1, with unresolved D. The germline CDR1 and CDR2 sequences are ENHRY and SYGVKD. The CDR3 totals 12 residues. Trimming cost V 0 bases and J 7 bases, with 6 bases left between them.

The chain links TRBV5-4 to TRBJ2-7, with 8 positions matching TRBD1. CDR3 length: 14 amino acids. J lost 3 bases, V lost 4 bases, and 6 bases had no gene match. CDR1 SGHNT and CDR2 YYREEE come from the germline V gene (reference sequence). The DNA for the CDR3 is TGTGCCAGCAGCCCGGACAGGGTAGACTACGAGCAGTACTTC. It codes for CASSPDRVDYEQYF.

The gene calls are TRBV13 and TRBJ1-1; 8 positions agree with TRBD1. Losses at the gene ends were 0 bases for V and 1 base for J; bases not matched to a gene: 4. This CDR3 spans 16 amino acids. Per the germline V gene, CDR1 is PRHDT and CDR2 is FYEKMQ (reference sequence). The CDR3 coding sequence is TGTGCCAGCAGCTTAGGTCAGGGGGCAGGGAACACTGAAGCTTTCTTT. Translating it yields CASSLGQGAGNTEAFF.